One and the same sample provided the 20 T cell receptor beta chains below, sequenced in a study of technical replicates of blood from several donors. The table came from immunoSEQ multiplex PCR; TCRdb's copy has only in-frame clones and leaves some out. This sample has roughly 13,000 clones, with approximately 95% found just once. The source material was PBMCs. The origin of the receptors is a human donor in good health.

The chain carries TRBV21-1 and TRBJ2-5; the table calls TRBD2, which could not be checked here. TRBV21-1 is a listed pseudogene. The CDR3 runs 19 residues. The CDR3 sequence is CASSKWVPGLAVGAETQYF. The DNA of the CDR3 is TGTGCCAGCAGCAAATGGGTGCCGGGACTAGCGGTGGGGGCCGAGACCCAGTACTTC.

Comments on this clone: One end of the junction is discordant with germline, which a read error may explain. The chain carries TRBV27 and TRBJ2-1; 9 bases align to TRBD1. Germline V lookup: CDR1 MNHEY, CDR2 SMNVEV (reference sequence). The CDR3 covers 18 residues. The CDR3 region is CVSSPHRTGEAQGNEQFF. In nucleotides, the CDR3 is TGTGTCAGCAGTCCACATCGGACAGGGGAGGCCCAGGGCAATGAGCAGTTCTTC.

This clone was counted a single time. V usage is TRBV27 and J usage is TRBJ1-1, with D perhaps matching TRBD1 (6 bases). The CDR3 extends over 14 amino acids. CDR1 and CDR2 from the germline V gene are MNHEY and SMNVEV (reference sequence). The ends were cut back, 6 bases at V and 4 bases at J, with 15 bases in the middle. The CDR3 protein is CASSLQGGSTEAFF. CDR3 sequence (DNA): TGTGCCAGCAGCTTACAGGGCGGGAGCACTGAAGCTTTCTTT.

The chain is built from TRBV5-1 and TRBJ1-1; D remains ambiguous. The CDR3 consists of 13 residues. The germline CDR1 and CDR2 sequences are SGHRS and YFSETQ. V was shortened by 4 bases and J by 1 base, with 8 bases between the two germline ends. The CDR3 DNA sequence: TGCGCCAGCAGCCTACAGCCGAACACTGAAGCTTTCTTT. Translation: CASSLQPNTEAFF. The full variable domain, rest sourced from reference TRBV5-1 and TRBJ1-1, is KAGVTQTPRYLIKTRGQQVTLSCSPISGHRSVSWYQQTPGQGLQFLFEYFSETQRNKGNFPGRFSGRQFSNSRSEMNVSTLELGDSALYLCASSLQPNTEAFFGQGTRLTVV.

The CDR3: CASSPESGLAMYF. The CDR3 DNA is TGCGCCAGCAGTCCCGAATCGGGACTGGCCATGTATTTT. This sequence joins TRBV10-2 and TRBJ2-3; weak D call: TRBD2 (6 bases). Trimming left V 5 bases short and J 14 bases short, with 20 bases between. This CDR3 comprises 13 residues. Germline lookup yields CDR1 WSHSY and CDR2 SAAADI.

This rearrangement joins TRBV30 to TRBJ2-1, with 14 positions matching TRBD2. Germline V gene data show CDR1 as GTSNPN and CDR2 as SVGIG (reference sequence). The CDR3 consists of 20 residues. V was clipped by 0 bases and J by 1 base; unmatched bases: 11. The CDR3 nucleotides read TGTGCCTGGAGTGTACGGGGACTAGCGGGAGTGAAGGGGTCCTACAATGAGCAGTTCTTC. Protein: CAWSVRGLAGVKGSYNEQFF.

The V and J genes are TRBV28 and TRBJ2-2; D may be TRBD1 (5 bases). Trimming shortened V by 8 bases and J by 2 bases, and 18 bases separated the two germline ends. Germline V CDR1 and CDR2: MDHEN, SYDVKM. The CDR3 length is 16 residues. CDR3 nucleotide sequence: TGTGCCAGCCCACCCTCGGGTAGGGGCAACACCGGGGAGCTGTTTTTT. Amino acid sequence: CASPPSGRGNTGELFF.

The CDR3 loop is CAWSVRAGDYGYTF. CDR3 nucleotide sequence: TGTGCCTGGAGTGTACGGGCAGGGGACTATGGCTACACCTTC. The chain recombines TRBV30 with TRBJ1-2; D may be TRBD1 (6 bases). CDR1 GTSNPN and CDR2 SVGIG come from the germline V gene (reference sequence). The CDR3 spans 14 residues. Between the trimmed V and J ends, which lost 0 bases and 3 bases, there was a span of 11 bases. Looking up the rest from reference TRBV30 and TRBJ1-2 gives the full variable domain: SQTIHQWPATLVQPVGSPLSLECTVEGTSNPNLYWYRQAAGRGLQLLFYSVGIGQISSEVPQNLSASRPQDRQFILSSKKLLLSDSGFYLCAWSVRAGDYGYTFGSGTRLTVV.

The chain has TRBV7-2 and TRBJ2-1; D perhaps matches TRBD2 (7 bases). There are 15 residues in the CDR3. The V gene lost 5 bases and the J gene lost 7 bases, with 18 bases spanning the gap. From germline, CDR1 is SGHTA and CDR2 FQGNSA. The CDR3 loop is CASSPRGGRWNEQFF. CDR3 DNA: TGTGCCAGCAGCCCGAGGGGGGGGCGCTGGAATGAGCAGTTCTTC. The full variable domain, completed using reference TRBV7-2 and TRBJ2-1, is GAGVSQSPSNKVTEKGKDVELRCDPISGHTALYWYRQSLGQGLEFLIYFQGNSAPDKSGLPSDRFSAERTGGSVSTLTIQRTQQEDSAVYLCASSPRGGRWNEQFFGPGTRLTVL.

The rearrangement links TRBV7-7 to TRBJ2-5; D is undetermined. From germline, CDR1 is SSHAT and CDR2 FNYEAQ (reference sequence). The CDR3 runs to 14 residues. V was clipped by 5 bases and J by 5 bases, with 15 bases between them. CDR3 region: CASSQSIVGETQYF. The DNA for the CDR3 is TGTGCCAGCAGCCAAAGCATTGTCGGTGAGACCCAGTACTTC.

This chain connects TRBV28 to TRBJ2-7; possible D gene TRBD1, 5 bases. This CDR3 has 15 residues. Germline values: CDR1 MDHEN, CDR2 SYDVKM. Trimming removed 1 base from V and 7 bases from J, with 17 bases in between. CDR3 sequence reads: CASSLYGASGVEQYF. The CDR3 DNA sequence: TGTGCCAGCAGTTTATATGGGGCGTCTGGGGTGGAGCAGTACTTC.

The chain uses TRBV11-3 and TRBJ2-4; TRBD1 aligns across 8 bases. V lost 4 bases and J lost 4; bases outside the gene matches: 6. CDR1 is SGHNT, CDR2 YENEEA, per germline. There are 15 residues in the CDR3. The CDR3 here is CASSSAGGAKNIQYF. The CDR3 nucleotides read TGTGCCAGCAGCTCCGCAGGGGGCGCAAAAAACATTCAGTACTTC.

The chain is built from TRBV27 and TRBJ2-7, with TRBD2 as a possible D gene (5 bases). CDR1 is MNHEY and CDR2 is SMNVEV in the germline V gene (reference sequence). This CDR3 comprises 15 residues. Trimming took 0 bases from V and 3 from J, leaving 12 bases between them. CDR3 nucleotides: TGTGCCAGCAGTTTATCCCTTACCGGGGACTACGAGCAGTACTTC. This codes for CASSLSLTGDYEQYF.

This chain connects TRBV5-1 to TRBJ2-7; the match to TRBD2 covers 15 bases. Germline V gene lookup returns CDR1 SGHRS and CDR2 YFSETQ. V was pared by 7 bases and J by 2 bases, with 1 base of the junction left unmatched. The CDR3 loop spans 14 amino acids. CDR3 bases: TGCGCCAGCGGACTAGCGGGAGGGCCCTACGAGCAGTACTTC. Its translation is CASGLAGGPYEQYF.

This clone was seen just once. The V gene is TRBV7-7, the J gene TRBJ2-1, with 11 bases that match TRBD1. V was pared by 4 bases and J by 6 bases, with 2 bases of the junction left unmatched. Germline V gives CDR1 SSHAT, CDR2 FNYEAQ (reference sequence). The CDR3 runs to 14 residues. CDR3 region: CASSSGTGGNEQFF. DNA of the CDR3: TGTGCCAGCAGCTCCGGGACAGGGGGCAATGAGCAGTTCTTC.

J is TRBJ2-3 and V is TRBV28; D possibly corresponds to TRBD2 (5 bases). The CDR3 has 14 residues. Trimming left V 6 bases short and J 8 bases short, with 18 bases between. Per germline, CDR1 MDHEN and CDR2 SYDVKM. The chain's CDR3 is CASSGPLASRTQYF. The CDR3 nucleotides read TGTGCCAGCAGCGGGCCCCTAGCTAGTCGTACGCAGTATTTT. The entire variable domain, with the rest obtained from reference TRBV28 and TRBJ2-3, is as follows: DVKVTQSSRYLVKRTGEKVFLECVQDMDHENMFWYRQDPGLGLRLIYFSYDVKMKEKGDIPEGYSVSREKKERFSLILESASTNQTSMYLCASSGPLASRTQYFGPGTRLTVL.

The gene calls are TRBV5-4 and TRBJ2-7, with TRBD2 matching over 9 bases. Losses at the gene ends were 4 bases for V and 2 bases for J; bases not matched to a gene: 4. The CDR3 has 14 amino acids. The germline V gene encodes CDR1 SGHNT and CDR2 YYREEE (reference sequence). The CDR3 coding sequence is TGTGCCAGCAGCCGCGGGGGGGACACCTACGAGCAGTACTTC. This gives the protein CASSRGGDTYEQYF. The whole variable domain, remainder taken from reference TRBV5-4 and TRBJ2-7, is ETGVTQSPTHLIKTRGQQVTLRCSSQSGHNTVSWYQQALGQGPQFIFQYYREEENGRGNFPPRFSGLQFPNYSSELNVNALELDDSALYLCASSRGGDTYEQYFGPGTRLTVT.

Only a few counts were recorded for this clone. This chain connects TRBV5-5 to TRBJ1-1; no clear D. Looked up from germline, CDR1 is SGHKS and CDR2 is YYEKEE (reference sequence). The V and J ends lost 0 bases and 0 bases respectively, with 9 bases between them. The length of the CDR3 is 15 residues. DNA for the CDR3: TGTGCCAGCAGCTTGGAAATATACATGAACACTGAAGCTTTCTTT. Translation gives CASSLEIYMNTEAFF.

In this sample, this clone turned up once. V usage is TRBV4-2 and J usage is TRBJ1-2; 9 bases are shared with TRBD1. With V trimmed by 4 bases and J by 0 bases, 3 bases remained unmatched. Looked up from germline, CDR1 is LGHNA and CDR2 is YNFKEQ. The CDR3 length is 15 residues. This chain's CDR3 is CASSRDRESNYGYTF. The CDR3 nucleotides are TGTGCCAGCAGCCGGGACAGGGAATCTAACTATGGCTACACCTTC.

This clone was detected only once. V and J are TRBV14 and TRBJ1-1; 8 bases agree with TRBD1. Germline assignment: CDR1 SGHDN and CDR2 FVKESK. Germline trimming cut 4 bases from V and 7 bases from J; bases unmatched to any gene: 5. The CDR3 runs 13 residues. CDR3 amino acids: CASSLRTGIEAFF. The CDR3, as DNA: TGTGCCAGCAGCCTCCGGACAGGGATTGAAGCTTTCTTT.